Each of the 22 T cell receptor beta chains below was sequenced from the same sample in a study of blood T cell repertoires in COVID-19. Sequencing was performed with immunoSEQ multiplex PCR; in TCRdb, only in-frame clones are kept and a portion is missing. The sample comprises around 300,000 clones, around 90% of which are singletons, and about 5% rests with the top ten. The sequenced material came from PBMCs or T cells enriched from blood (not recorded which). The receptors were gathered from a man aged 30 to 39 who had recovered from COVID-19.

The CDR3 protein is CASRSSRSRGLTYEQYF. The CDR3 nucleotides read TGCGCCAGCAGATCATCCCGGTCGAGGGGACTAACCTACGAGCAGTACTTC. The V and J genes are TRBV5-1 and TRBJ2-7, with 7 bases matching TRBD2. The CDR3 is made up of 17 amino acids. CDR1 and CDR2 from the germline V gene are SGHRS and YFSETQ. V was clipped by 5 bases and J by 2 bases; unmatched bases: 16.

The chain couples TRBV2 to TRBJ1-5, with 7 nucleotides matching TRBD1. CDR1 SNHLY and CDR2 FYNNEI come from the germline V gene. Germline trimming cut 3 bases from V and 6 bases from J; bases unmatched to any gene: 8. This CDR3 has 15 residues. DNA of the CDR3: TGTGCCAGCAGTGAGGGACAGCCCCATGGTCAGCCCCAGCATTTT. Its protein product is CASSEGQPHGQPQHF.

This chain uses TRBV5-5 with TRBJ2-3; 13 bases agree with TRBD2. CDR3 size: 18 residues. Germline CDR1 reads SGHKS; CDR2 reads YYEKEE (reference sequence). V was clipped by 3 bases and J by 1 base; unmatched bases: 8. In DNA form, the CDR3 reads TGTGCCAGCAGCTATAGACTAGCGGGGGGCTCTGGCACAGATACGCAGTATTTT. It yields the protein CASSYRLAGGSGTDTQYF.

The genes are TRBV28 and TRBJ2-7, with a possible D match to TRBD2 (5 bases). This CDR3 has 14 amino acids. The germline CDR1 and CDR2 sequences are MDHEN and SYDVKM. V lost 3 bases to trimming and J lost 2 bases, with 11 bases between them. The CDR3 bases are TGTGCCAGCAGTTTCTTGCGGGTCACCTACGAGCAGTACTTC. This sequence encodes CASSFLRVTYEQYF.

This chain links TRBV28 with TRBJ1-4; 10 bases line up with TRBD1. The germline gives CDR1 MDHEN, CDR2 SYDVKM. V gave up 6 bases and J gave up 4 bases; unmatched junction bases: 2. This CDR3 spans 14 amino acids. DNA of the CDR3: TGTGCCAGCAGACGGACAGGGGGTAATGAAAAACTGTTTTTT. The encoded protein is CASRRTGGNEKLFF.

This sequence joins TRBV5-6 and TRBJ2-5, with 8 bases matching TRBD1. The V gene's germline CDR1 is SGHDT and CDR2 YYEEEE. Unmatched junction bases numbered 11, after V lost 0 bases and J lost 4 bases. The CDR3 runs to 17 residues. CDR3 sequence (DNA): TGTGCCAGCAGCTTGGGGACAGGGAGAGTAGAGGGAGAGACCCAGTACTTC. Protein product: CASSLGTGRVEGETQYF.

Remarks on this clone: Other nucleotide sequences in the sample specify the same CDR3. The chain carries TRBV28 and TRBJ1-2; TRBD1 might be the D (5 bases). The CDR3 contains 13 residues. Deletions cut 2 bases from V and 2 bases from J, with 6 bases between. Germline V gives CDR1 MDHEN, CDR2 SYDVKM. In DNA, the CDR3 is TGTGCCAGCAGTTTACGGGGGAACTATGGCTACACCTTC. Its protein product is CASSLRGNYGYTF.

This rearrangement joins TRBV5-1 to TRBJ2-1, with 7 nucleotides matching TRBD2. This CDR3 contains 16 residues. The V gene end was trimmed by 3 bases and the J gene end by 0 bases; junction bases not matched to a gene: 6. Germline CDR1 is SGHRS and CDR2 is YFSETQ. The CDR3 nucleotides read TGCGCCAGCAGCTCAGGCGGGGGAAGCTCCTACAATGAGCAGTTCTTC. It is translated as CASSSGGGSSYNEQFF. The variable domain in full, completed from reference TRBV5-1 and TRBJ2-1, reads KAGVTQTPRYLIKTRGQQVTLSCSPISGHRSVSWYQQTPGQGLQFLFEYFSETQRNKGNFPGRFSGRQFSNSRSEMNVSTLELGDSALYLCASSSGGGSSYNEQFFGPGTRLTVL.

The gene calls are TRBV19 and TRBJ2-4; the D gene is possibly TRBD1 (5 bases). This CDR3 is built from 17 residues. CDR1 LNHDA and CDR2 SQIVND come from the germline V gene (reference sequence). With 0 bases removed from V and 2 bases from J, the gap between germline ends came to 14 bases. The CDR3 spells CASSIDLPRATKNIQYF. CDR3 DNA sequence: TGTGCCAGTAGTATAGATCTTCCCAGGGCAACCAAAAACATTCAGTACTTC.

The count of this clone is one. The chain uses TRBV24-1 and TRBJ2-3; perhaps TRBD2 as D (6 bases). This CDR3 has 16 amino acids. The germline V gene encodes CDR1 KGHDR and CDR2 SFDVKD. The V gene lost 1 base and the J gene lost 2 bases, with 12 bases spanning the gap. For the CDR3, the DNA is TGTGCCACCAGTGATTTTAGCGGCCGCCCCACAGATACGCAGTATTTT. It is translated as CATSDFSGRPTDTQYF.

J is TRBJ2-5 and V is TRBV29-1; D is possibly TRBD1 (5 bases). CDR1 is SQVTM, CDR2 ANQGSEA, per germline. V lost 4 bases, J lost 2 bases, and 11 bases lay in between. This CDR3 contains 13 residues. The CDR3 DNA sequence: TGCAGCGTTGGTGCGCAGGGTCAAGAGACCCAGTACTTC. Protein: CSVGAQGQETQYF. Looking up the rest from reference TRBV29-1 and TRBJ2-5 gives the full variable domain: SAVISQKPSRDICQRGTSLTIQCQVDSQVTMMFWYRQQPGQSLTLIATANQGSEATYESGFVIDKFPISRPNLTFSTLTVSNMSPEDSSIYLCSVGAQGQETQYFGPGTRLLVL.

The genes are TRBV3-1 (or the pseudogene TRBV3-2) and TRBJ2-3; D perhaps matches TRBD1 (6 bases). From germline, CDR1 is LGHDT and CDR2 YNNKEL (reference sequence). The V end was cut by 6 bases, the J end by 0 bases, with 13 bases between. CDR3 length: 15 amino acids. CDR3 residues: CASRPGTRSTDTQYF. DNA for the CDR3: TGTGCCAGCAGACCCGGGACACGAAGCACAGATACGCAGTATTTT.

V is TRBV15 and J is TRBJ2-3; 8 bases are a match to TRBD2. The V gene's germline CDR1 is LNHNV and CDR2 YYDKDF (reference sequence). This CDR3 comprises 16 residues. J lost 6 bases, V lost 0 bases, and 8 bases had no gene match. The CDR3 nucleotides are TGTGCCACCAGCAGAGATAGGGGACTAGGCCCCGATACGCAGTATTTT. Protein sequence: CATSRDRGLGPDTQYF.

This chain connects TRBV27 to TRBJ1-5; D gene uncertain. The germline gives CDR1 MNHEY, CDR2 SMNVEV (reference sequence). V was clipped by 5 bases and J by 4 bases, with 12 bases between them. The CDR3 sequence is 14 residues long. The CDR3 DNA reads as TGTGCCAGCAGTCTAACGCCCATGAATCAGCCCCAGCATTTT. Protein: CASSLTPMNQPQHF.

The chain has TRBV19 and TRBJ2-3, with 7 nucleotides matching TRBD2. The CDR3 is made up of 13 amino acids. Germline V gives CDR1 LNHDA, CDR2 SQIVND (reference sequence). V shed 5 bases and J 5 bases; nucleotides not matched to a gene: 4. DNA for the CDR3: TGTGCCAGTAGTCCCAGGACTAGAGATACGCAGTATTTT. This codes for CASSPRTRDTQYF.

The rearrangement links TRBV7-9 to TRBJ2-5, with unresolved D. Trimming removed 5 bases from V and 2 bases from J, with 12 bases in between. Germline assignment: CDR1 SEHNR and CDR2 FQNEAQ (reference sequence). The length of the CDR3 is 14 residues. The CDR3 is CASSLITTQETQYF. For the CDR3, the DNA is TGTGCCAGCAGCCTCATTACCACACAAGAGACCCAGTACTTC.

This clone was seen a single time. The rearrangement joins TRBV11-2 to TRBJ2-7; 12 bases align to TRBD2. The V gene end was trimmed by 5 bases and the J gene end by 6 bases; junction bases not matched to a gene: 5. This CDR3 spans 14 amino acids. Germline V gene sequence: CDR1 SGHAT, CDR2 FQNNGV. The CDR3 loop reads CASSPGLAGREQYF. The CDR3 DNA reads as TGTGCCAGCAGCCCAGGACTAGCGGGGCGCGAGCAGTACTTC.

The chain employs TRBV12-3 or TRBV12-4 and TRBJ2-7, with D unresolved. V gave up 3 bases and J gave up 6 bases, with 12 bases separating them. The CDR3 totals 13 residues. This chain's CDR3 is CASSLATSLEQYF. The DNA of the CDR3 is TGTGCCAGCAGTTTGGCGACATCACTCGAGCAGTACTTC.

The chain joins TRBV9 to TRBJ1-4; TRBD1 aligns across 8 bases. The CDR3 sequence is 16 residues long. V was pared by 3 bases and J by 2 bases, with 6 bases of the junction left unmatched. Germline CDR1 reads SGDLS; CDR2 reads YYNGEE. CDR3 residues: CASSEGTGTTNEKLFF. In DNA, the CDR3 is TGTGCCAGCAGCGAAGGGACAGGAACCACTAATGAAAAACTGTTTTTT.

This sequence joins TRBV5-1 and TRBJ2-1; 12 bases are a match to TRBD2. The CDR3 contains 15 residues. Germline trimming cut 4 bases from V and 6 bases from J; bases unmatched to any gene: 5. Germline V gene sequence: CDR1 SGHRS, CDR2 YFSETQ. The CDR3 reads CASSPPLAGGNEQFF. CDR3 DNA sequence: TGCGCCAGCAGCCCTCCACTAGCGGGGGGCAATGAGCAGTTCTTC.

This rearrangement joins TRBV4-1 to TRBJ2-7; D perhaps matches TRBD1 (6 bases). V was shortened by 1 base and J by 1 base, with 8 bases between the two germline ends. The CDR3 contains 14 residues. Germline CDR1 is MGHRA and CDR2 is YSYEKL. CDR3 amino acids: CASSQVGGSYEQYF. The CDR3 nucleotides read TGCGCCAGCAGCCAAGTAGGGGGATCCTACGAGCAGTACTTC.

CDR3 region: CASSLDREQPQHF. CDR3 coding DNA: TGTGCCAGCAGTTTAGACAGGGAGCAGCCCCAGCATTTT. This chain joins TRBV28 and TRBJ1-5, with 7 bases identical to TRBD1. CDR1 is MDHEN and CDR2 is SYDVKM in the germline V gene. CDR3 length: 13 residues. V lost 2 bases, J lost 7 bases, and 2 bases stayed unmatched.